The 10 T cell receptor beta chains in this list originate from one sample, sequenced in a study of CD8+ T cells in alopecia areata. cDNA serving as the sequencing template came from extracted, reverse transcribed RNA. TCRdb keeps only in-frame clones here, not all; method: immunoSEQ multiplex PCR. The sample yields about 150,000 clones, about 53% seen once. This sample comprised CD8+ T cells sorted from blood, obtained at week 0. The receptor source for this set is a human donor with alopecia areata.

The CDR3 sequence is CASISGTSEYTGELFF. CDR3 in DNA: TGTGCCAGCATATCCGGGACTAGCGAGTACACCGGGGAGCTGTTTTTT. This sequence joins TRBV19 and TRBJ2-2, with TRBD2 identical over 10 bases. V lost 9 bases and J lost 3; bases outside the gene matches: 10. Germline V gene lookup returns CDR1 LNHDA and CDR2 SQIVND (reference sequence). There are 16 residues in the CDR3.

Here the CDR3 reads CASSQESTGDRVYGYTF. The CDR3 DNA reads as TGCGCCAGCAGCCAAGAGTCGACCGGGGACAGGGTCTATGGCTACACCTTC. The chain is built from TRBV4-3 and TRBJ1-2, with 9 bases matching TRBD1. Germline V gene data show CDR1 as LGHNA and CDR2 as YSLEER. There are 17 residues in the CDR3. J lost 4 bases, V lost 0 bases, and 9 bases had no gene match.

The CDR3 DNA reads as TGTGCCAGCCCGCCGACTAGCGGGGGGGCCAATGAGCAGTTCTTC. Encoded protein: CASPPTSGGANEQFF. The chain uses TRBV2 and TRBJ2-1, with 14 positions matching TRBD2. Trimming took 8 bases from V and 6 from J; bases not matched to a gene: 6. Germline values: CDR1 SNHLY, CDR2 FYNNEI. There are 15 residues in the CDR3.

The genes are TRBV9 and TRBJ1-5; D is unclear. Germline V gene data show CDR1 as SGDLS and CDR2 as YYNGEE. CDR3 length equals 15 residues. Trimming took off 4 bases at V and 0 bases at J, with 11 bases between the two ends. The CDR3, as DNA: TGTGCCAGCAGCCACGGGAGCCATAGCAATCAGCCCCAGCATTTT. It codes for CASSHGSHSNQPQHF.

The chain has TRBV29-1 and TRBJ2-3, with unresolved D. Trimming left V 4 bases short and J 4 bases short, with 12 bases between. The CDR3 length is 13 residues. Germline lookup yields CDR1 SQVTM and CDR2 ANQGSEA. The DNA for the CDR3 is TGCAGCGTTGTGGACCGGTTTGCAGATACGCAGTATTTT. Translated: CSVVDRFADTQYF.

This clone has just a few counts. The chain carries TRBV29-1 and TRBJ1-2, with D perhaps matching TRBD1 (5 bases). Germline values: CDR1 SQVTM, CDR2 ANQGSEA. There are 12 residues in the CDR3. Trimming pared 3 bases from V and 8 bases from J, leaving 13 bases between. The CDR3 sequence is CSVDTGARGYTF. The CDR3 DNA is TGCAGCGTTGACACCGGGGCGAGGGGCTACACCTTC.

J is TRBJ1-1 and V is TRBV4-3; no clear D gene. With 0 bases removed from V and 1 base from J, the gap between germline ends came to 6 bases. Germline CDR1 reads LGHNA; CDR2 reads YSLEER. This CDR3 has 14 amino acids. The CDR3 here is CASSQDVRNTEAFF. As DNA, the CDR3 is TGCGCCAGCAGCCAAGACGTACGGAACACTGAAGCTTTCTTT.

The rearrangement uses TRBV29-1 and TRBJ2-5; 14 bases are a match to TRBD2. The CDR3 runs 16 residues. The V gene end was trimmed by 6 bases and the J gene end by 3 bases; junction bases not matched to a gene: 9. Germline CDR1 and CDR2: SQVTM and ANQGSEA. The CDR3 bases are TGCAGCGTGCCTACCGGGACTAGCGGGGGAAAAGAGACCCAGTACTTC. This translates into CSVPTGTSGGKETQYF.

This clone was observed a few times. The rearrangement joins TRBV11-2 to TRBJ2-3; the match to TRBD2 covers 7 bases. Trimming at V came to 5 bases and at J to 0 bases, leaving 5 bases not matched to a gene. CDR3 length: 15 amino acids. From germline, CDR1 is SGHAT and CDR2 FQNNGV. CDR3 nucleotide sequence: TGTGCCAGCAGCCCGGAAGCGGGGAGCACAGATACGCAGTATTTT. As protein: CASSPEAGSTDTQYF. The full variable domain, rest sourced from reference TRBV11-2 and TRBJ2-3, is EAGVAQSPRYKIIEKRQSVAFWCNPISGHATLYWYQQILGQGPKLLIQFQNNGVVDDSQLPKDRFSAERLKGVDSTLKIQPAKLEDSAVYLCASSPEAGSTDTQYFGPGTRLTVL.

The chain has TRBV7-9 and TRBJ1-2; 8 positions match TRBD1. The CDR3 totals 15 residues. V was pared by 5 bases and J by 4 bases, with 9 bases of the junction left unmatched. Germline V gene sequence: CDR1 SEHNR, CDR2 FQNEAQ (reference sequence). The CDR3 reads CASSAAQGASYGYTF. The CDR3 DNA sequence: TGTGCCAGCAGCGCAGCGCAGGGGGCTAGCTATGGCTACACCTTC.